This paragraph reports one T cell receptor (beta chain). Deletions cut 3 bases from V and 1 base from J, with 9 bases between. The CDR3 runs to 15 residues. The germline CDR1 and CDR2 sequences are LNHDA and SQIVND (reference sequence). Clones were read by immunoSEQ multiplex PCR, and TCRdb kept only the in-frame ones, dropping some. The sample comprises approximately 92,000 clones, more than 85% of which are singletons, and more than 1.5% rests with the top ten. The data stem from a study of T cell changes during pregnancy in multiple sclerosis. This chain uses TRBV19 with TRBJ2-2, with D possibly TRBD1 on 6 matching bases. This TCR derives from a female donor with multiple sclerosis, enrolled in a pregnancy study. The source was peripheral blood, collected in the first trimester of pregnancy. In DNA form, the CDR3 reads TGTGCCAGTAGTATGGGCAGGGGGAACACCGGGGAGCTGTTTTTT. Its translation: CASSMGRGNTGELFF. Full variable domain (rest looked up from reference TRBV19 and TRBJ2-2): DGGITQSPKYLFRKEGQNVTLSCEQNLNHDAMYWYRQDPGQGLRLIYYSQIVNDFQKGDIAEGYSVSREKKESFPLTVTSAQKNPTAFYLCASSMGRGNTGELFFGEGSRLTVL.